This T cell receptor beta chain was captured in a study of cytomegalovirus exposure and HLA in healthy donors. The germline CDR1 and CDR2 sequences are SGHRS and YFSETQ. This CDR3 is built from 15 residues. Deletions cut 0 bases from V and 2 bases from J, with 10 bases between. This PCR relied on a set of 60 Vbeta primers and 13 Jbeta primers. Profiling relied on immunoSEQ multiplex PCR, and the TCRdb table lists in-frame clones only, not all of them. The sample carries fewer than 200,000 clones, roughly 87% recorded once. Sequences were obtained from PBMCs. The gene calls are TRBV5-1 and TRBJ2-3; the D is unclear. This sequence originates from a girl aged 5 to 17 in good health and CMV-seropositive. The CDR3 loop reads CASSLALSPTDTQYF. CDR3 nucleotide sequence: TGCGCCAGCAGCTTGGCCCTTAGCCCCACAGATACGCAGTATTTT.